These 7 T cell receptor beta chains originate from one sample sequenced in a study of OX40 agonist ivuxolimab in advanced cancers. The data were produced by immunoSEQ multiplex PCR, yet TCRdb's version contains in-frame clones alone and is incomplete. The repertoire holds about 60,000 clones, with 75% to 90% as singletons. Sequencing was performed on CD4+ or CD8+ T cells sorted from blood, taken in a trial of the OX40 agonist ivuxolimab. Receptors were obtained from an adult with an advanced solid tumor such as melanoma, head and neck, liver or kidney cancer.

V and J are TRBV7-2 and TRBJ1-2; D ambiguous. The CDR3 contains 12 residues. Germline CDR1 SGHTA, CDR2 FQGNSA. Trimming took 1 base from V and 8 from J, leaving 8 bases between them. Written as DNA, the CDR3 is TGTGCCAGCAGCTTAGGGGTCGGGGGCTACACCTTC. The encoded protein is CASSLGVGGYTF.

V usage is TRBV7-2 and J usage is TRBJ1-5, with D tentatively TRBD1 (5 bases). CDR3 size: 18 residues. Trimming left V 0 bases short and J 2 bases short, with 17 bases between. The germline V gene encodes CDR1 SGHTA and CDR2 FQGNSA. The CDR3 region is CASSLAPQQVWGNQPQHF. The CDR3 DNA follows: TGTGCCAGCAGCTTAGCTCCTCAACAGGTATGGGGCAATCAGCCCCAGCATTTT.

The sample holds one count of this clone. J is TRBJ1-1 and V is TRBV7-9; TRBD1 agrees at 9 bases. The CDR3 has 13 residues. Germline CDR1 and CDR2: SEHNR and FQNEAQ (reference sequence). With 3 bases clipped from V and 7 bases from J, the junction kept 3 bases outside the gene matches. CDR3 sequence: CASSFQTGGEAFF. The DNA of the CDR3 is TGTGCCAGCAGCTTTCAGACAGGGGGTGAAGCTTTCTTT.

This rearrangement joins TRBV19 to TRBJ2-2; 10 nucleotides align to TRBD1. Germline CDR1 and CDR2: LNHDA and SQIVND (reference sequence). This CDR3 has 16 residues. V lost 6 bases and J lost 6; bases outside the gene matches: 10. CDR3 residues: CASSDPWTGGPGELFF. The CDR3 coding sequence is TGTGCCAGTAGCGACCCATGGACAGGGGGGCCCGGGGAGCTGTTTTTT.

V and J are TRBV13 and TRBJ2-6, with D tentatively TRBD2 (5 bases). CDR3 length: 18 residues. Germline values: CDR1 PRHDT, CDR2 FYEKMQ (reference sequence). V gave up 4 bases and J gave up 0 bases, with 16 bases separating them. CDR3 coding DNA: TGTGCCAGCAGCTCAGGACTCAAACTAAGCTCTGGGGCCAACGTCCTGACTTTC. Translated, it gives CASSSGLKLSSGANVLTF.

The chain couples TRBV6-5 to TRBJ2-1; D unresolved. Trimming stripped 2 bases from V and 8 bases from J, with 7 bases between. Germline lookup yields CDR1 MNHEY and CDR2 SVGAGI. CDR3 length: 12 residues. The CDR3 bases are TGTGCCAGCAGTTACGACGGATATGAGCAGTTCTTC. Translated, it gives CASSYDGYEQFF.

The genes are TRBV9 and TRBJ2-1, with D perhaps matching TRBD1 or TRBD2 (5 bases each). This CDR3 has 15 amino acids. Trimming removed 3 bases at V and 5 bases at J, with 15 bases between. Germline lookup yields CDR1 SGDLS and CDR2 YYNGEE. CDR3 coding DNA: TGTGCCAGCAGCGGAAGCGGACAACGGCACAATGAGCAGTTCTTC. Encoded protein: CASSGSGQRHNEQFF.